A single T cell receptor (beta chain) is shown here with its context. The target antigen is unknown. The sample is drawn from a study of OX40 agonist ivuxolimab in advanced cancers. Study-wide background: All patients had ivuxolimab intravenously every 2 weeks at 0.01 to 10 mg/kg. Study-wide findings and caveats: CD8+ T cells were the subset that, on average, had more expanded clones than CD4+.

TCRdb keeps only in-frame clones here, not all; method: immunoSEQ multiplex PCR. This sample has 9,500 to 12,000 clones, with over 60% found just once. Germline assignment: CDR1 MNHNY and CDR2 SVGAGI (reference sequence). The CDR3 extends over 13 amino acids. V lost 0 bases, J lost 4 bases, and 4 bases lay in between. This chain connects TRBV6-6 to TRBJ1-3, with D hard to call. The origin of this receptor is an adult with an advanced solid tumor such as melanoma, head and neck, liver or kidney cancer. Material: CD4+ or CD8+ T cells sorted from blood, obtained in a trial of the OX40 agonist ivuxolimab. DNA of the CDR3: TGTGCCAGCAGTTACTCGATGGGAAACACCATATATTTT. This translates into CASSYSMGNTIYF.